These 27 T cell receptor beta chains were sequenced from one sample in a study of cytomegalovirus exposure and HLA in healthy donors. The PCR was carried out with 60 Vbeta primers and 13 Jbeta primers. The assay was immunoSEQ multiplex PCR, and TCRdb's table has in-frame clones only and misses some. This table holds about 90,000 clones, 78% found once. The sequenced sample consisted of PBMCs. These receptors were obtained from a woman aged 40-49 years in good health and CMV-seropositive.

This rearrangement joins TRBV18 to TRBJ1-4; no reliable D call. The CDR3 sequence is 15 residues long. The germline CDR1 and CDR2 sequences are KGHSH and LQKENI. V was cut by 1 base and J by 0 bases, with 6 bases left in between. CDR3 coding DNA: TGTGCCAGCTCACCACGCGAGGCAACTAATGAAAAACTGTTTTTT. Translated, it gives CASSPREATNEKLFF.

The CDR3 DNA is TGTGCCAGCAGATCGGGACAGGGTGCCAATGAGCAGTTCTTC. Protein sequence: CASRSGQGANEQFF. This rearrangement joins TRBV28 to TRBJ2-1; 9 bases fit TRBD1. J was trimmed by 6 bases and V by 6 bases; bases with no gene match: 6. Germline V gene data show CDR1 as MDHEN and CDR2 as SYDVKM. There are 14 residues in the CDR3. The full variable domain, in which reference TRBV28 and TRBJ2-1 provide the parts outside the CDR3, is DVKVTQSSRYLVKRTGEKVFLECVQDMDHENMFWYRQDPGLGLRLIYFSYDVKMKEKGDIPEGYSVSREKKERFSLILESASTNQTSMYLCASRSGQGANEQFFGPGTRLTVL.

The J gene is TRBJ2-7, the V gene TRBV4-1; D is unclear. The CDR3 contains 14 residues. In germline, CDR1 is MGHRA, CDR2 YSYEKL. The ends were cut back, 0 bases at V and 6 bases at J, with 12 bases in the middle. CDR3 protein: CASSQDPIRGEQYF. The CDR3 bases are TGCGCCAGCAGCCAAGATCCGATTAGAGGCGAGCAGTACTTC.

This clone has a handful of counts. The CDR3: CAWEGLAGAGTYEQYF. CDR3 sequence (DNA): TGTGCCTGGGAGGGACTAGCGGGAGCGGGAACCTACGAGCAGTACTTC. The chain combines TRBV7-9 with TRBJ2-7, with 14 bases lining up with TRBD2. Losses at the gene ends were 11 bases for V and 2 bases for J; bases not matched to a gene: 11. CDR3 length: 16 amino acids. Germline assignment: CDR1 SEHNR and CDR2 FQNEAQ (reference sequence).

This clone was observed a few times. This chain joins TRBV11-3 and TRBJ1-1; TRBD1 aligns across 8 bases. Germline CDR1 and CDR2: SGHNT and YENEEA. Trimming took 4 bases from V and 10 from J; bases not matched to a gene: 8. The CDR3 covers 13 residues. The CDR3 spells CASSSGQGVLAFF. The DNA for the CDR3 is TGTGCCAGCAGCTCCGGACAGGGCGTATTAGCTTTCTTT.

The rearrangement uses TRBV5-5 and TRBJ2-7, with 7 bases that match TRBD2. The CDR3 is 17 residues long. Germline CDR1 SGHKS, CDR2 YYEKEE (reference sequence). V was pared by 0 bases and J by 2 bases, with 11 bases of the junction left unmatched. The CDR3, as DNA: TGTGCCAGCAGCTTGGAGTCGGGGGGAATCGCTACCTACGAGCAGTACTTC. This gives the protein CASSLESGGIATYEQYF.

This clone has a handful of counts. V is TRBV7-3 and J is TRBJ2-3, with no clear D. Trimming pared 5 bases from V and 6 bases from J, leaving 6 bases between. CDR3 length: 11 amino acids. Germline values: CDR1 SGHTA, CDR2 FQGTGA. CDR3 loop: CASSDSDTQYF. As DNA, the CDR3 is TGTGCCAGCAGCGACTCGGATACGCAGTATTTT.

This chain uses TRBV4-3 with TRBJ2-1; 9 bases match TRBD2. The CDR3 consists of 14 residues. The V and J ends lost 4 bases and 7 bases, in that order; junction bases with no gene match: 5. Germline assignment: CDR1 LGHNA and CDR2 YSLEER. The CDR3 spells CASSPGLATNEQFF. The CDR3 region has the DNA TGCGCCAGCAGCCCGGGACTAGCCACTAATGAGCAGTTCTTC.

This chain joins TRBV28 and TRBJ1-1; 8 bases match TRBD1. Per germline, CDR1 MDHEN and CDR2 SYDVKM. The junction had 13 bases not matched to a gene; V was cut back by 11 bases and J by 5 bases. The CDR3 covers 14 residues. This chain's CDR3 is CAGRPGGGKTEAFF. Here the CDR3 DNA reads TGTGCCGGCCGCCCAGGGGGCGGAAAAACTGAAGCTTTCTTT.

The genes are TRBV7-9 and TRBJ2-7; maybe TRBD1 (5 bases). CDR1 and CDR2 (germline): SEHNR, FQNEAQ (reference sequence). Trimming took 0 bases from V and 3 from J, leaving 9 bases between them. The length of the CDR3 is 14 residues. CDR3 amino acids: CASSLADRFYEQYF. The CDR3 region has the DNA TGTGCCAGCAGCTTAGCTGACAGATTCTACGAGCAGTACTTC.

The gene calls are TRBV4-3 and TRBJ2-1; D is perhaps TRBD2 (5 bases). This CDR3 has 15 residues. V was trimmed by 0 bases and J by 6 bases, leaving 12 bases between them. Germline V gene lookup returns CDR1 LGHNA and CDR2 YSLEER. CDR3 sequence (DNA): TGCGCCAGCAGCCAAGAAGAGGGTCGGGGCAATGAGCAGTTCTTC. It translates to CASSQEEGRGNEQFF.

This clone was counted many times. V is TRBV7-8 and J is TRBJ1-5; D is perhaps TRBD1 (5 bases). This CDR3 comprises 15 residues. V dropped 5 bases and J dropped 5 bases, with 16 bases sitting between them. Germline assignment: CDR1 SGHVS and CDR2 FQNEAQ. CDR3 amino acids: CASSPRVGPDQPQHF. CDR3 DNA sequence: TGTGCCAGCAGCCCCAGGGTGGGTCCCGATCAGCCCCAGCATTTT. Full variable domain (outside the CDR3, taken from reference TRBV7-8 and TRBJ1-5): GAGVSQSPRYKVAKRGQDVALRCDPISGHVSLFWYQQALGQGPEFLTYFQNEAQLDKSGLPSDRFFAERPEGSVSTLKIQRTQQEDSAVYLCASSPRVGPDQPQHFGDGTRLSIL.

The chain joins TRBV19 to TRBJ2-5, with TRBD2 matching over 10 bases. The CDR3 length is 16 residues. The V and J ends lost 0 bases and 5 bases, in that order; junction bases with no gene match: 6. The germline V gene encodes CDR1 LNHDA and CDR2 SQIVND (reference sequence). The CDR3 nucleotides read TGTGCCAGTAGTATAGATCACAATAGCGGGGGGGAGACCCAGTACTTC. Protein sequence: CASSIDHNSGGETQYF.

This chain joins TRBV7-2 and TRBJ2-5, with D uncertain. The last part of the DNA fits TRBJ2-7 better; the J call may be wrong. There are 14 residues in the CDR3. Germline loops: CDR1 SGHTA, CDR2 FQGNSA. The CDR3 loop reads CASSFSTTTHEQYF. In DNA, the CDR3 is TGTGCCAGCAGCTTCTCTACGACAACCCACGAGCAGTACTTC.

A single count supports this clone. The rearrangement joins TRBV27 to TRBJ2-1; D might be TRBD2 (6 bases). Deletions cut 4 bases from V and 9 bases from J, with 10 bases between. CDR1 MNHEY and CDR2 SMNVEV come from the germline V gene (reference sequence). CDR3 length: 12 residues. This CDR3 is CASSSVGGEQFF. The CDR3 nucleotides read TGTGCCAGCAGTTCCGTGGGGGGTGAGCAGTTCTTC.

This CDR3 reads CASSRGPDSHEQYF. The CDR3, as DNA: TGTGCCAGCAGTCGCGGGCCAGACTCTCACGAGCAGTACTTC. The chain is built from TRBV7-2 and TRBJ2-7; perhaps TRBD2 as D (5 bases). Germline CDR1 SGHTA, CDR2 FQGNSA. CDR3 length: 14 residues. V lost 6 bases and J lost 5, with 17 bases in between.

The chain couples TRBV4-2 to TRBJ2-7; TRBD1 might be the D (7 bases). CDR1 is LGHNA and CDR2 is YNFKEQ in the germline V gene. V lost 4 bases, J lost 7 bases, and 17 bases lay in between. The CDR3 has 14 amino acids. As DNA, the CDR3 is TGTGCCAGCAGCCTAGAGACAGGGCGGGAAGAGCAGTACTTC. The encoded protein is CASSLETGREEQYF.

This clone was seen a handful of times. The chain has TRBV10-3 and TRBJ1-1; the D gene is possibly TRBD1 (5 bases). CDR3 size: 13 residues. CDR1 is ENHRY, CDR2 SYGVKD, per germline. The V end was cut by 3 bases, the J end by 7 bases, with 12 bases between. The CDR3 spells CAISDDSPYEAFF. CDR3 in DNA: TGTGCCATCAGTGATGACAGCCCTTATGAAGCTTTCTTT.

The V gene is TRBV18, the J gene TRBJ1-3, with D unclear. Trimming shortened V by 3 bases and J by 0 bases, and 9 bases separated the two germline ends. Germline CDR1 is KGHSH and CDR2 is LQKENI. This CDR3 is 15 amino acids long. In DNA form, the CDR3 reads TGTGCCAGCTCACCTACGGGAAGCTCTGGAAACACCATATATTTT. This encodes CASSPTGSSGNTIYF.

This clone has only one observation. The chain links TRBV21-1 to TRBJ2-7; the D segment call TRBD1 is taken from the table without a DNA check. TRBV21-1 is listed as a pseudogene. The CDR3 covers 17 residues. The DNA for the CDR3 is TGTGCCAGCAGCAAATACTTCACAGGCTCACCTACCTACGAGCAGTACTTC. It translates to CASSKYFTGSPTYEQYF.

V usage is TRBV6-5 and J usage is TRBJ2-5; D may be TRBD2 (6 bases). The tail of the sequence fits TRBJ2-7 better, so the J call may be wrong. Germline V lookup: CDR1 MNHEY, CDR2 SVGAGI. The length of the CDR3 is 12 residues. DNA of the CDR3: TGTGCCAGCAGGTCGGAGGGCTACGAGCAGTACTTC. Translating it yields CASRSEGYEQYF.

V and J are TRBV5-1 and TRBJ1-1; D call uncertain. CDR1 is SGHRS and CDR2 is YFSETQ in the germline V gene. CDR3 length: 15 residues. V lost 7 bases and J 2 bases, leaving 18 bases between the germline ends. The DNA of the CDR3 is TGCGCCAGCCAAGGAGGACGGGTTATAAACACTGAAGCTTTCTTT. Amino acid sequence: CASQGGRVINTEAFF.

The rearrangement links TRBV7-2 to TRBJ2-5; D is possibly TRBD2 (6 bases). This CDR3 comprises 14 residues. V was pared by 4 bases and J by 3 bases, with 12 bases between. The germline V gene encodes CDR1 SGHTA and CDR2 FQGNSA. The CDR3 here is CASSYNSGEETQYF. CDR3 coding DNA: TGTGCCAGCAGCTACAACTCGGGGGAAGAGACCCAGTACTTC.

The chain employs TRBV28 and TRBJ2-1; D not certain. From germline, CDR1 is MDHEN and CDR2 SYDVKM. V was cut by 4 bases and J by 4 bases, with 2 bases left in between. The length of the CDR3 is 11 residues. The CDR3 sequence: CASSSYNEQFF. CDR3 in DNA: TGTGCCAGCAGTTCTTACAATGAGCAGTTCTTC.

The chain is built from TRBV7-9 and TRBJ2-7, with D possibly matching TRBD2 (5 bases). This CDR3 contains 13 residues. Germline CDR1 and CDR2: SEHNR and FQNEAQ (reference sequence). Trimming removed 6 bases from V and 4 bases from J, with 13 bases in between. The CDR3 is CASRAVAGYEQYF. CDR3 nucleotides: TGTGCCAGCAGAGCAGTCGCGGGTTACGAGCAGTACTTC.

The chain uses TRBV7-9 and TRBJ1-4, with TRBD1 as a possible D gene (5 bases). The germline gives CDR1 SEHNR, CDR2 FQNEAQ (reference sequence). This CDR3 is built from 15 residues. V gave up 1 base and J gave up 14 bases, with 20 bases separating them. The CDR3 sequence is CASSLDTGLHVGLFF. In DNA, the CDR3 is TGTGCCAGCAGCTTAGATACGGGACTACATGTTGGGCTGTTTTTT.

The DNA for the CDR3 is TGTGCCCTTACGCCCGGGACTAGCGGGTGGGCTGACAATGAGCAGTTCTTC. It specifies CALTPGTSGWADNEQFF. V and J are TRBV30 and TRBJ2-1; 12 bases line up with TRBD2. V dropped 8 bases and J dropped 5; count of bases not matched to a gene: 16. The CDR3 contains 17 residues. CDR1 GTSNPN and CDR2 SVGIG come from the germline V gene (reference sequence).